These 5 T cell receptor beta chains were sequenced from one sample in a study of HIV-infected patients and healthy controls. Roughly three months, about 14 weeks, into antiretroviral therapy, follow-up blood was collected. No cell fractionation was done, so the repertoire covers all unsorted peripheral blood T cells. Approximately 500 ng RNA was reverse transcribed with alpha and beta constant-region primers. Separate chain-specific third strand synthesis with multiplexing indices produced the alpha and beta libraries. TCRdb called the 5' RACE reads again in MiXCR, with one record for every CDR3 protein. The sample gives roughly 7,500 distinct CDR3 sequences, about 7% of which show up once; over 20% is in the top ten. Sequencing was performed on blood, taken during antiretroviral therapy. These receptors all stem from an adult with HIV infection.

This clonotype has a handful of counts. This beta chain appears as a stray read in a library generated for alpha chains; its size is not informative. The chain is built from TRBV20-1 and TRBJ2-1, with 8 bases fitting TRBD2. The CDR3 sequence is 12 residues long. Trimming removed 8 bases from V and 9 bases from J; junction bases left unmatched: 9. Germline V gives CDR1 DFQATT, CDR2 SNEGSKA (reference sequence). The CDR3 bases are TGCAGTCCCAGCGGGAGCGGGGTTGAGCAGTTCTTC. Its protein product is CSPSGSGVEQFF.

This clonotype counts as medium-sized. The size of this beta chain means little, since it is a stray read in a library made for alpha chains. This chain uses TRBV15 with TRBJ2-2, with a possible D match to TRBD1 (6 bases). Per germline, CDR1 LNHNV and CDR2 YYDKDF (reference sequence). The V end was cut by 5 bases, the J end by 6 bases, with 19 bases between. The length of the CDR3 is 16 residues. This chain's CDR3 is CATSYPAGTQAGELFF. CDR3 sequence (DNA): TGTGCCACCAGCTACCCCGCCGGGACACAGGCCGGGGAGCTGTTTTTT.

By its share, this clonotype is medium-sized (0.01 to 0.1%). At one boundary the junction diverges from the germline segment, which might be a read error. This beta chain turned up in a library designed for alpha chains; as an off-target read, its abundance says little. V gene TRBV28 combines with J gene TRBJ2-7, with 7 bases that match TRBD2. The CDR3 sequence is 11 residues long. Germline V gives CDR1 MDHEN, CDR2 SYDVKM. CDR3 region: CASRGEAGESF. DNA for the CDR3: TGTGCCAGCAGAGGGGAGGCGGGGGAATCCTTC.

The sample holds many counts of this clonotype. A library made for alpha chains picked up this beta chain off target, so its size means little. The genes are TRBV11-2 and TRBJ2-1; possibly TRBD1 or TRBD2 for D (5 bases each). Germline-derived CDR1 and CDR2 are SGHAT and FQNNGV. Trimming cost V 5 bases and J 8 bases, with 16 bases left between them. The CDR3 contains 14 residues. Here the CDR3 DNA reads TGTGCCAGCAGCCCCGGGGCTAACTGGGATGAGCAGTTCTTC. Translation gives CASSPGANWDEQFF.

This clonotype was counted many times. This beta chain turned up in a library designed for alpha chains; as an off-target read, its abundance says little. CDR3 coding DNA: TGTGCCAGCAGTCGACCGGGCGGACGGGACGAGCAGTACTTC. Its translation: CASSRPGGRDEQYF. The chain couples TRBV28 to TRBJ2-7; D remains ambiguous. Between the trimmed V and J ends, which lost 5 bases and 5 bases, there was a span of 16 bases. The CDR3 covers 14 residues. Germline V CDR1 and CDR2: MDHEN, SYDVKM.